The present entry profiles one T cell receptor (beta chain) with its context. Antigen: not known. V shed 5 bases and J 5 bases; nucleotides not matched to a gene: 8. Germline CDR1 MNHEY, CDR2 SMNVEV (reference sequence). This CDR3 comprises 15 residues. The record originates from a study of shared clonotypes between healthy human individuals. Study outcomes and limitations: There were few donors, and this limited the genetic and exposure-history diversity represented.

Each unsorted PBMC replicate got 300 ng genomic DNA, 25,000 to 30,000 genomes. Per the original data handling: Filtering differed, since immunoSEQ gave only junction sequences and no quality scores. Only in-frame clones appear in the TCRdb table, and some are missing; sequencing was by immunoSEQ multiplex PCR. That table furnishes V, J and clone size, whereas the DNA furnished D and trimming. The sample lists roughly 480,000 clones, 79% occurring once. The TCR comes from a woman aged 40 to 55 in good health. Some clones in this sample may be carry-over from other donors' samples. The specimen sequenced was PBMCs. The chain couples TRBV27 to TRBJ2-7; TRBD2 matches 11 bases. CDR3 amino acids: CASSRIAGGPDEQYF. CDR3 DNA: TGTGCCAGCAGTCGAATAGCGGGAGGGCCGGACGAGCAGTACTTC.